A selection of T cell receptor beta chains follows, all from one sample in a study of blood T cell repertoires in COVID-19. Using immunoSEQ multiplex PCR, the repertoire was profiled, and TCRdb retains in-frame clones only, with some absent. The table has around 94,000 clones, about 88% seen once. Sample: peripheral blood. The receptors originated from a man aged 50-60 years with active or convalescent COVID-19. Each CDR3 is given with its conserved first and last residue. Each record gives: clone size, CDR3 length, J gene, D gene, V gene, CDR3 DNA, CDR3 protein. A D gene is named only where the DNA matches it firmly. Some rows have no size entry. The others give once, few or many, or a class for an expanded clone.

>-|14|TRBJ2-5|TRBD1|TRBV5-1
TGCGCCAGCAGCTCGGGACAGACCCAAGAGACCCAGTACTTC
CASSSGQTQETQYF
>-|14|TRBJ1-3|-|TRBV19
TGCGGGGTAGGGCAGTCATCCTCTGGAAACACCATATATTTT
CGVGQSSSGNTIYF
>-|14|TRBJ2-5|-|TRBV18
TGTGCCAGCTCACCCACTAGTTACCAAGAGACCCAGTACTTC
CASSPTSYQETQYF
>-|14|TRBJ2-2|-|TRBV28
TGTGCCAGCAGTCCCGATCTAACCTACGGGGAGCTGTTTTTT
CASSPDLTYGELFF
>once|15|TRBJ1-2|TRBD1|TRBV6-5
TGTGCCAGCAGTTACTCAACGGACAGGAACTATGGCTACACCTTC
CASSYSTDRNYGYTF
>-|16|TRBJ2-2|TRBD2|TRBV13
TGTGCCAGCAGCCTTAGCGGGGGGGCGAACACCGGGGAGCTGTTTTTT
CASSLSGGANTGELFF
>-|14|TRBJ2-3|-|TRBV7-9
TGTGCCAGCAGCTTAGTGGGTAGCTCAGATACGCAGTATTTT
CASSLVGSSDTQYF
>-|16|TRBJ2-2|TRBD2|TRBV4-3
TGCGCCAGCAGCCAGGGGACTAGTGGTCGCACCGGGGAGCTGTTTTTT
CASSQGTSGRTGELFF
>-|16|TRBJ1-1|-|TRBV11-2
TGTGCCAGCAGCTTTGGTCAGGGACTCATGAACACTGAAGCTTTCTTT
CASSFGQGLMNTEAFF
>-|14|TRBJ1-1|-|TRBV6-2/TRBV6-3
TGTGCCAGCAGTCCCCATTGGGGAGACACTGAAGCTTTCTTT
CASSPHWGDTEAFF
>once|13|TRBJ1-5|-|TRBV30
TGTGCCTGGAGAGTGGGGGGAAGCCAGCCCCAGCATTTT
CAWRVGGSQPQHF
>-|12|TRBJ2-3|-|TRBV12-3/TRBV12-4
TGTGCCAGCCAACTAGCAGGAGATACGCAGTATTTT
CASQLAGDTQYF
>-|14|TRBJ1-2|TRBD1|TRBV2
TGTGCCAGCAGGGGGACAGCAGCTAACTATGGCTACACCTTC
CASRGTAANYGYTF
>-|14|TRBJ2-1|-|TRBV19
TGTGCCAGTAGTAGCGAAAGGGGCTACAATGAGCAGTTCTTC
CASSSERGYNEQFF
>-|15|TRBJ2-5|-|TRBV6-2/TRBV6-3
TGTGCCAGCAGTCTCCTCGGACAAATTCAAGAGACCCAGTACTTC
CASSLLGQIQETQYF
>-|13|TRBJ1-1|TRBD1|TRBV12-3/TRBV12-4
TGTGCCAGCAGTTCCCAGGGGGCCCTTGAAGCTTTCTTT
CASSSQGALEAFF
>-|15|TRBJ1-5|TRBD1|TRBV6-6
TGTGCCAGCAGGCATACAACAGGGGGCGGTCAGCCCCAGCATTTT
CASRHTTGGGQPQHF
>-|16|TRBJ2-5|TRBD1|TRBV3-1/TRBV3-2
TGTGCCAGCAGCCAAAGGGACAGGGGCCACCAAGAGACCCAGTACTTC
CASSQRDRGHQETQYF
>-|13|TRBJ1-1|-|TRBV6-5
TGTGCCAGCAGGCAACAGGGAGACACTGAAGCTTTCTTT
CASRQQGDTEAFF
>-|12|TRBJ2-3|-|TRBV6-5
TGTGCCAGCAGTTACATTGTGCCCCCCAGCGATTTT
CASSYIVPPSDF
>-|15|TRBJ2-7|-|TRBV5-1
TGCGCCAGCAGCTACTCCCGGGACATAGACTACGAGCAGTACTTC
CASSYSRDIDYEQYF
>-|14|TRBJ1-2|TRBD1|TRBV2
TGTGCCAGCAGTCTGGGACAGGGAACCTATGGCTACACCTTC
CASSLGQGTYGYTF
>-|15|TRBJ2-1|TRBD2|TRBV29-1
TGCAGCGTTGAAGATTCGCGGGGGGCCTACAATGAGCAGTTCTTC
CSVEDSRGAYNEQFF
>-|18|TRBJ1-5|TRBD1|TRBV7-9
TGTGCCAGCAGCTTCCCCCAGGGGGCGCTATATGGCAATCAGCCCCAGCATTTT
CASSFPQGALYGNQPQHF
>once|16|TRBJ2-3|TRBD2|TRBV13
TGTGCCAGCAGCTCCCACGGAGCGGGGGGGCCCGATACGCAGTATTTT
CASSSHGAGGPDTQYF
>few|15|TRBJ1-6|TRBD1|TRBV4-1
TGCGCCAGCAGCCAAGTCGGGACAGGGCTCTCACCCCTCCACTTT
CASSQVGTGLSPLHF
>-|17|TRBJ2-3|TRBD2|TRBV28
TGTGCCAGCAGTCCATGGACTAGCGGGGGTCTAACAGATACGCAGTATTTT
CASSPWTSGGLTDTQYF
>-|16|TRBJ1-6|-|TRBV6-5
TGTGCCAGCAGTTACTCGGGGGGGTACATGGGTTCACCCCTCCACTTT
CASSYSGGYMGSPLHF
>-|14|TRBJ2-1|-|TRBV19
TGTGCCAGTACCCCGGCGGGGCCGCACAATGAGCAGTTCTTC
CASTPAGPHNEQFF
>-|16|TRBJ2-5|TRBD2|TRBV4-2
TGTGCCAGCAGCCAGCCTAGCGGGGGGACGGGGGAGACCCAGTACTTC
CASSQPSGGTGETQYF
>-|14|TRBJ2-7|TRBD2|TRBV5-4
TGTGCCAGCAGCTTCGGGGGGGACAATTCCGAGCAGTACTTC
CASSFGGDNSEQYF
>-|15|TRBJ1-2|TRBD1|TRBV6-5
TGTGCCAGCAGTCCATGGGACAGGGCCGGGGGTGGCTACACCTTC
CASSPWDRAGGGYTF
>few|14|TRBJ2-3|-|TRBV6-4
TGTGCCAGCAGTGTGGGGGGTCGGGCAGATACGCAGTATTTT
CASSVGGRADTQYF
>-|16|TRBJ2-2|TRBD2|TRBV6-1
TGTGCCAGCAGTGCACTAGCGGGGGAGAACACCGGGGAGCTGTTTTTT
CASSALAGENTGELFF
>-|15|TRBJ1-1|TRBD1|TRBV7-9
TGTGCCAGCAGCTTATTCCGGACAGGGAACACTGAAGCTTTCTTT
CASSLFRTGNTEAFF
>few|16|TRBJ1-2|TRBD1|TRBV19
TGTGCCAGTAGTATCCCCTTAGGGGGCGAGGACTATGGCTACACCTTC
CASSIPLGGEDYGYTF
>-|14|TRBJ1-1|TRBD1|TRBV6-1
TGTGCCAGCAGCTCCTGGGACAGGGAGACTGAAGCTTTCTTT
CASSSWDRETEAFF
>-|16|TRBJ2-3|TRBD2|TRBV2
TGTGCCAGCAGTGTGAAGCGGGGGGCCCTCACAGATACGCAGTATTTT
CASSVKRGALTDTQYF
>few|15|TRBJ2-1|-|TRBV18
TGTGCCAGCTCCCCAAACGAGCCGGGTATGGGTGAGCAGTTCTTC
CASSPNEPGMGEQFF
>many|14|TRBJ1-6|TRBD1|TRBV19
TGTGCCAGTAGTATACGGGACAGAAATTCACCCCTCCACTTT
CASSIRDRNSPLHF
>-|15|TRBJ1-5|TRBD1|TRBV28
TGTGCCAGCAGTATGACAGGGGTTGGCAATCAGCCCCAGCATTTT
CASSMTGVGNQPQHF
>-|13|TRBJ2-7|-|TRBV18
TGTGCCAGCTCGCGGACAGTTGCCTACGAGCAGTACTTC
CASSRTVAYEQYF
>-|13|TRBJ2-5|-|TRBV7-2
TGTGCCAGCAGCTTAGACTACCAAGAGACCCAGTACTTC
CASSLDYQETQYF